This T cell receptor beta chain stems from a study of neurological immune-mediated disorders. The CDR3 is 15 residues long. The germline CDR1 and CDR2 sequences are LGHDT and YNNKEL (reference sequence). Trimming removed 4 bases at V and 4 bases at J, with 16 bases between. With 10-nucleotide random UMIs included, cDNA was synthesized by 5'RACE. TCRdb analysed the 5' RACE reads with MiXCR anew, one entry per CDR3 protein. Found here are tens of thousands of distinct CDR3 sequences, approximately 12% of them singletons; the top ten hold roughly 1.3%. This clonotype has ten or more counts. The sequenced sample consisted of PBMCs. The chain links TRBV3-1 to TRBJ1-2; D remains ambiguous. The receptor's source is a female donor in good health. CDR3 bases: TGTGCCAGCAGCCCGACGCTAAGAGGGCCCTATGGCTACACCTTC. It encodes CASSPTLRGPYGYTF.